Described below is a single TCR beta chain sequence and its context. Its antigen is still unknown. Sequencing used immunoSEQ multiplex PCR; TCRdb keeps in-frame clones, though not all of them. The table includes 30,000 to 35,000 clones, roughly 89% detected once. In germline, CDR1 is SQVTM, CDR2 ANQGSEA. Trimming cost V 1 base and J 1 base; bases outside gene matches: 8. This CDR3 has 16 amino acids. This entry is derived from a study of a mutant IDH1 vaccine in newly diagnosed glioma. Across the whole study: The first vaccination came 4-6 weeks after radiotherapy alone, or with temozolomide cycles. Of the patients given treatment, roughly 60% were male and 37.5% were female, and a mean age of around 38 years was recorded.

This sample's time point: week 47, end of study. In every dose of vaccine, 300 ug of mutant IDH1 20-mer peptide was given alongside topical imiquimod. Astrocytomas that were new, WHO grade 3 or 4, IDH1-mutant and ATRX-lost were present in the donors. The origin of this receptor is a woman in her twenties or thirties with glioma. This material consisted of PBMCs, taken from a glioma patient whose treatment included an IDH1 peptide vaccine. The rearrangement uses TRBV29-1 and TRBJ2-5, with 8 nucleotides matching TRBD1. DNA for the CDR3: TGCAGCGTTGAAGGCACCTCGGACAGGGCCCAAGAGACCCAGTACTTC. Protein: CSVEGTSDRAQETQYF.